This T cell receptor (beta chain) was observed in a study of control samples from healthy donors and cancer patients. Sequenced by immunoSEQ multiplex PCR; TCRdb stores in-frame clones only, minus some. The table records 100,000 to 150,000 clones, around nine tenths of them present only once. Sequencing used blood. The sequence derives from a man aged 18 to 30 in good health.

CDR3 residues: CASSAQREASDTQYF. The CDR3 region has the DNA TGTGCCAGCAGTGCTCAGCGGGAGGCCTCAGATACGCAGTATTTT. The genes are TRBV25-1 and TRBJ2-3; 9 bases agree with TRBD2. CDR1 and CDR2 (germline): MGHDK, SYGVNS. The trim removed 4 bases at V and 4 bases at J, leaving 6 bases unmatched. The CDR3 totals 15 residues.